These 15 T cell receptor beta chains were sequenced from one sample in a study of T cells after yellow fever vaccination (dated by TCRdb to between 2018 and 2021). The treatment or condition label, as the study defines it: live attenuated yellow fever vaccine strain. The library was made by 5' RACE. TCRdb records Illumina HiSeq 2500 as the sequencer. The public reads were run again by TCRdb, first through fastp at Q25 and then through MiXCR, and only productive beta chains were kept. Rows matching on CDR3 protein sequence are summarized as one entry with the most common DNA and genes. This sample comprises roughly 300,000 distinct CDR3 sequences, 6.8% of them detected only once. The top ten clones comprise 15% to 20% of the sample. Sequenced here: PBMCs, sampled more than 40 days after the first yellow fever vaccination. Every receptor here comes from a man between 18 and 35 years old who received the YFV17D yellow fever vaccine.

This clonotype was observed a handful of times. The CDR3 bases are TGTGCCAGCGTAATAGGGGGCTTCTCCGGGGAGCTGTTTTTT. As protein: CASVIGGFSGELFF. The J gene is TRBJ2-2, the V gene TRBV12-3 or TRBV12-4, with 7 bases aligning to TRBD1. The CDR3 consists of 14 residues. Trimming cost V 8 bases and J 6 bases; bases outside gene matches: 9.

Ten or more counts support this clonotype. The chain combines TRBV18 with TRBJ2-1; 7 bases map to TRBD1. Germline values: CDR1 KGHSH, CDR2 LQKENI. The CDR3 runs to 14 residues. V lost 6 bases, J lost 9 bases, and 11 bases stayed unmatched. In DNA form, the CDR3 reads TGTGCCAGCTCGCCCCCCGACAGGGATGGTGAGCAGTTCTTC. This codes for CASSPPDRDGEQFF.

This clonotype was observed a handful of times. The V gene is TRBV29-1, the J gene TRBJ2-1, with D possibly matching TRBD1 (6 bases). CDR1 and CDR2 from the germline V gene are SQVTM and ANQGSEA. This CDR3 contains 14 residues. V gave up 0 bases and J gave up 8 bases, with 14 bases separating them. The CDR3 loop reads CSVEDPARGHEQFF. CDR3 DNA: TGCAGCGTTGAAGATCCGGCCAGGGGCCATGAGCAGTTCTTC.

This clonotype was counted only a few times. This sequence joins TRBV27 and TRBJ2-7, with TRBD2 identical over 10 bases. This CDR3 has 14 amino acids. Germline loops: CDR1 MNHEY, CDR2 SMNVEV (reference sequence). The V and J ends lost 7 bases and 2 bases, in that order; junction bases with no gene match: 5. The DNA for the CDR3 is TGTGCCAGCATGCGTCTAGCGGGGGCCTACGAGCAGTACTTC. Translation: CASMRLAGAYEQYF.

The gene calls are TRBV20-1 and TRBJ1-2; unclear D gene. CDR3 size: 16 residues. Trimming pared 0 bases from V and 5 bases from J, leaving 19 bases between. Germline loops: CDR1 DFQATT, CDR2 SNEGSKA (reference sequence). CDR3 DNA: TGCAGTGCTAGAGAGGTTCCCGCCACGGGTCTTTATGGCTACACCTTC. Protein product: CSAREVPATGLYGYTF.

In this sample, this clonotype turned up a few times. This rearrangement joins TRBV18 to TRBJ2-7; D is unclear. This CDR3 has 13 residues. V was cut by 3 bases and J by 3 bases, with 9 bases left in between. From germline, CDR1 is KGHSH and CDR2 LQKENI. The CDR3 region is CASSPSVNYEQYF. Written as DNA, the CDR3 is TGTGCCAGCTCACCTTCGGTGAACTACGAGCAGTACTTC.

This clonotype was seen at least ten times. This chain links TRBV19 with TRBJ1-6; TRBD1 might be the D (5 bases). The ends were cut back, 5 bases at V and 9 bases at J, with 14 bases in the middle. The CDR3 totals 14 residues. Germline CDR1 LNHDA, CDR2 SQIVND (reference sequence). CDR3 loop: CASSGGARGSPLHF. CDR3 nucleotide sequence: TGTGCCAGTAGTGGCGGGGCGCGGGGTTCACCCCTCCACTTT.

V and J are TRBV5-1 and TRBJ2-6; D may be TRBD1 or TRBD2 (7 bases each). Trimming left V 6 bases short and J 0 bases short, with 13 bases between. The V gene's germline CDR1 is SGHRS and CDR2 YFSETQ. This CDR3 has 16 residues. The CDR3 is CASTGGQSSGANVLTF. CDR3 DNA sequence: TGCGCCAGCACGGGGGGACAGAGCTCTGGGGCCAACGTCCTGACTTTC.

Only a few counts were recorded for this clonotype. The rearrangement links TRBV25-1 to TRBJ2-7, with D unclear. The CDR3 runs to 14 residues. Looked up from germline, CDR1 is MGHDK and CDR2 is SYGVNS. V lost 2 bases, J lost 5 bases, and 13 bases lay in between. The CDR3 DNA sequence: TGTGCCAGCAGTGAAGGTGGTCCTTGGGACGAGCAGTACTTC. Translation gives CASSEGGPWDEQYF.

The sample holds a few counts of this clonotype. V and J are TRBV7-2 and TRBJ1-2, with TRBD1 matching 10 bases. J gave up 5 bases and V 7 bases, and 10 bases lay outside the gene matches. The CDR3 runs 15 residues. Per the germline V gene, CDR1 is SGHTA and CDR2 is FQGNSA. The CDR3 protein is CASTYGGTGVYGYTF. CDR3 bases: TGTGCCAGCACTTATGGGGGGACAGGGGTGTATGGCTACACCTTC.

The chain has TRBV29-1 and TRBJ2-1, with unresolved D. V was cut by 3 bases and J by 0 bases, with 9 bases left in between. The germline V gene has CDR1 SQVTM and CDR2 ANQGSEA. The CDR3 spans 14 residues. CDR3 protein: CSVEALSSYNEQFF. The CDR3 coding sequence is TGCAGCGTTGAGGCGTTGAGCTCCTACAATGAGCAGTTCTTC.

This clonotype occurred many times. The chain joins TRBV27 to TRBJ2-3, with unresolved D. CDR1 and CDR2 from the germline V gene are MNHEY and SMNVEV (reference sequence). Trimming stripped 2 bases from V and 6 bases from J, with 12 bases between. CDR3 length: 14 residues. CDR3 in amino acids: CASSLLGASDTQYF. CDR3 nucleotide sequence: TGTGCCAGCAGTTTACTCGGCGCTTCGGATACGCAGTATTTT.

The genes are TRBV7-9 and TRBJ2-1; tentative D call: TRBD2 (6 bases). The V gene's germline CDR1 is SEHNR and CDR2 FQNEAQ (reference sequence). The ends were cut back, 6 bases at V and 5 bases at J, with 17 bases in the middle. The CDR3 runs to 15 residues. The CDR3 loop is CASSPPGAENNEQFF. The CDR3 bases are TGTGCCAGCAGTCCTCCGGGAGCCGAGAACAATGAGCAGTTCTTC.

The chain recombines TRBV20-1 with TRBJ1-4; D call uncertain. The germline V gene has CDR1 DFQATT and CDR2 SNEGSKA (reference sequence). CDR3 length: 15 amino acids. Trimming shortened V by 0 bases and J by 3 bases, and 11 bases separated the two germline ends. The CDR3 DNA is TGCAGTGCTAGAGAAGAGGGATGGGCTAATGAAAAACTGTTTTTT. Protein: CSAREEGWANEKLFF.

This chain uses TRBV5-1 with TRBJ2-7, with 7 positions matching TRBD1. After removal of 0 bases from V and 0 bases from J, the junction contained 3 bases not matched to a gene. In germline, CDR1 is SGHRS, CDR2 YFSETQ. This CDR3 spans 15 amino acids. CDR3 nucleotides: TGCGCCAGCAGCTTGGCCGGGACAGCCTCCTACGAGCAGTACTTC. Protein: CASSLAGTASYEQYF. The full variable domain, its missing parts supplied by reference TRBV5-1 and TRBJ2-7, is KAGVTQTPRYLIKTRGQQVTLSCSPISGHRSVSWYQQTPGQGLQFLFEYFSETQRNKGNFPGRFSGRQFSNSRSEMNVSTLELGDSALYLCASSLAGTASYEQYFGPGTRLTVT.